The 32 T cell receptor beta chains below all came from one sample that was sequenced in a study of shared clonotypes between healthy human individuals (dated by TCRdb to the early 2020s). Receptor amplification or capture employed the immunoSEQ multiplex PCR assay. The table comes from immuneACCESS by way of TCRdb, which keeps in-frame sequences with V and J called. Part of the clones is missing from these tables; in studies checked, under half for an unresolved V gene and the rest for unknown reasons. In all, the sample holds roughly 570,000 clones, and roughly 98% of those were seen once. Clones ranked in the top ten supply 0.3% of the sample. CD8 naive samples consisted of CD45RO-negative cells that were positively selected for CCR7, yielding a CD45RA+CCR7+ population without TemRA cells. Sequenced input: naive CD8+ T cells sorted from blood. What this sample's cell subset or site label stands for: CD45RA+CCR7+. Receptors were obtained from a man aged 25 to 40 in good health.

As to this clone: Other DNA sequences in the sample encode the same CDR3. J is TRBJ2-3 and V is TRBV14; 11 positions match TRBD2. The germline gives CDR1 SGHDN, CDR2 FVKESK. CDR3 length equals 17 residues. Germline trimming cut 3 bases from V and 0 bases from J; bases unmatched to any gene: 5. The CDR3, as DNA: TGTGCCAGCAGCCAGGAGGGACTAGCGGCAAGCACAGATACGCAGTATTTT. It yields the protein CASSQEGLAASTDTQYF.

This chain connects TRBV6-1 to TRBJ2-1; TRBD1 matches at 8 bases. J lost 8 bases, V lost 0 bases, and 12 bases had no gene match. The CDR3 has 17 amino acids. Germline CDR1 reads MNHNS; CDR2 reads SASEGT. CDR3 region: CASSEAGIQSRGHEQFF. In nucleotides, the CDR3 is TGTGCCAGCAGTGAAGCGGGTATTCAATCCAGGGGGCATGAGCAGTTCTTC.

The chain uses TRBV7-9 and TRBJ2-5; 7 bases map to TRBD2. This CDR3 region has 14 residues. Germline CDR1 SEHNR, CDR2 FQNEAQ (reference sequence). Trimming took 5 bases from V and 4 from J; bases not matched to a gene: 7. The CDR3 is CASSPRGESETQYF. CDR3 DNA: TGTGCCAGCAGCCCCCGGGGGGAGTCAGAGACCCAGTACTTC.

This clone has more than one count but fewer than ten. The genes are TRBV29-1 and TRBJ2-7, with D possibly called TRBD1 or TRBD2 (5 bases each). V was pared by 4 bases and J by 2 bases, with 15 bases between. There are 14 residues in the CDR3. The germline V gene has CDR1 SQVTM and CDR2 ANQGSEA. CDR3 bases: TGCAGCGTTGGGGGGTGGCAAGGGGCCTACGAGCAGTACTTC. Residues: CSVGGWQGAYEQYF.

The chain joins TRBV2 to TRBJ2-5, with TRBD2 identical over 11 bases. The V and J ends lost 4 bases and 0 bases, in that order; junction bases with no gene match: 13. The CDR3 is made up of 19 amino acids. The germline CDR1 and CDR2 sequences are SNHLY and FYNNEI. CDR3 loop: CASSGLLAGGEGYQETQYF. CDR3 sequence (DNA): TGTGCCAGCAGTGGCCTTCTAGCGGGAGGAGAGGGGTACCAAGAGACCCAGTACTTC. Complete variable domain (other parts from reference TRBV2 and TRBJ2-5): EPEVTQTPSHQVTQMGQEVILRCVPISNHLYFYWYRQILGQKVEFLVSFYNNEISEKSEIFDDQFSVERPDGSNFTLKIRSTKLEDSAMYFCASSGLLAGGEGYQETQYFGPGTRLLVL.

This chain links TRBV5-4 with TRBJ2-7; D remains ambiguous. Germline-derived CDR1 and CDR2 are SGHNT and YYREEE (reference sequence). This CDR3 has 14 amino acids. Trimming stripped 7 bases from V and 2 bases from J, with 16 bases between. CDR3: CASSPNHTPYEQYF. The CDR3 DNA sequence: TGTGCCAGCTCACCCAACCACACCCCCTACGAGCAGTACTTC.

The chain employs TRBV7-2 and TRBJ2-1, with D unclear. The V end lost 5 bases, the J end lost 5 bases, and 10 bases lay between the germline ends. The CDR3 covers 13 residues. Germline V lookup: CDR1 SGHTA, CDR2 FQGNSA. Here the CDR3 DNA reads TGTGCCAGCAGCCCTCCATGGAACAATGAGCAGTTCTTC. This gives the protein CASSPPWNNEQFF.

The chain couples TRBV6-6 to TRBJ2-3; 9 bases are shared with TRBD2. Trimming cost V 4 bases and J 1 base; bases outside gene matches: 0. This CDR3 spans 14 amino acids. Germline V lookup: CDR1 MNHNY, CDR2 SVGAGI (reference sequence). This chain's CDR3 is CASSSSGGTDTQYF. The CDR3 DNA follows: TGTGCCAGCAGTTCTAGCGGGGGCACAGATACGCAGTATTTT.

The V gene is TRBV11-2, the J gene TRBJ2-6; D gene ambiguous. The CDR3 covers 15 residues. Germline CDR1 reads SGHAT; CDR2 reads FQNNGV. Between the trimmed V and J ends, which lost 1 base and 0 bases, there was a span of 4 bases. CDR3 sequence reads: CASSLGDSGANVLTF. Written as DNA, the CDR3 is TGTGCCAGCAGCTTAGGGGACTCTGGGGCCAACGTCCTGACTTTC.

The V gene is TRBV10-2, the J gene TRBJ2-1; TRBD2 might be the D (6 bases). The CDR3 contains 14 residues. Germline lookup yields CDR1 WSHSY and CDR2 SAAADI. The germline V and J ends were trimmed by 6 bases and 6 bases, with 15 bases remaining between them. The CDR3 region has the DNA TGCGCCAGCAGCATTAGCGGTAGACCCAATGAGCAGTTCTTC. This translates into CASSISGRPNEQFF.

This clone is a singleton in its sample. The rearrangement uses TRBV6-1 and TRBJ1-1; D is ambiguous. This CDR3 region has 15 residues. Trimming cost V 4 bases and J 5 bases, with 17 bases left between them. Germline lookup yields CDR1 MNHNS and CDR2 SASEGT. CDR3 bases: TGTGCCAGCAGTGCCTCCGAGGTTTTTGGGACTGAAGCTTTCTTT. Residues: CASSASEVFGTEAFF.

Here the CDR3 reads CASSFYPGNEQFF. The CDR3 nucleotides read TGTGCCAGCAGCTTTTACCCGGGCAATGAGCAGTTCTTC. The chain employs TRBV7-3 and TRBJ2-1; D is unclear. Germline assignment: CDR1 SGHTA and CDR2 FQGTGA. The CDR3 runs to 13 residues. The ends were cut back, 3 bases at V and 6 bases at J, with 9 bases in the middle.

The rearrangement joins TRBV13 to TRBJ2-5; TRBD2 aligns across 12 bases. CDR3 length equals 16 residues. V trimming: 5 bases; J trimming: 1 base; junction bases outside the gene matches: 5. Germline V CDR1 and CDR2: PRHDT, FYEKMQ (reference sequence). The CDR3 region is CASSPRTSGIQETQYF. DNA of the CDR3: TGTGCCAGCAGCCCCCGGACTAGCGGGATCCAAGAGACCCAGTACTTC.

The V call is TRBV11-3, the J call TRBJ2-2; D call uncertain. The ends were cut back, 5 bases at V and 7 bases at J, with 11 bases in the middle. The CDR3 runs to 13 residues. Per germline, CDR1 SGHNT and CDR2 YENEEA. The CDR3 loop reads CASSAGTVGELFF. The CDR3 DNA reads TGTGCCAGCAGCGCCGGAACCGTCGGGGAGCTGTTTTTT.

The chain has TRBV29-1 and TRBJ1-2; D not resolved. In germline, CDR1 is SQVTM, CDR2 ANQGSEA. CDR3 length: 13 amino acids. Trimming shortened V by 3 bases and J by 0 bases, and 8 bases separated the two germline ends. The CDR3 region is CSVDGNPNYGYTF. Here the CDR3 DNA reads TGCAGCGTTGACGGCAACCCTAACTATGGCTACACCTTC.

The chain carries TRBV28 and TRBJ2-7, with D possibly being TRBD1 (5 bases). The germline V gene has CDR1 MDHEN and CDR2 SYDVKM. V was pared by 7 bases and J by 2 bases, with 18 bases between. This CDR3 contains 15 residues. As DNA, the CDR3 is TGTGCCAGCAATAGTCTCAGGGATCGTCCCTACGAGCAGTACTTC. Amino acids: CASNSLRDRPYEQYF.

V and J are TRBV28 and TRBJ2-7; 9 nucleotides agree with TRBD1. The trim removed 2 bases at V and 6 bases at J, leaving 8 bases unmatched. This CDR3 has 15 residues. Looked up from germline, CDR1 is MDHEN and CDR2 is SYDVKM. In DNA form, the CDR3 reads TGTGCCAGCAGTTTAACCTCGGGACAGGGTAGCGAGCAGTACTTC. Its protein product is CASSLTSGQGSEQYF.

The chain combines TRBV11-3 with TRBJ2-1; D is tentatively TRBD1 or TRBD2 (5 bases each). V was clipped by 5 bases and J by 1 base, with 12 bases between them. The V gene's germline CDR1 is SGHNT and CDR2 YENEEA. The CDR3 is 15 amino acids. This chain's CDR3 is CASSPGDPSYNEQFF. The CDR3 DNA reads as TGTGCCAGCAGCCCTGGGGACCCGTCCTACAATGAGCAGTTCTTC.

The V and J genes are TRBV19 and TRBJ2-3, with 7 bases aligning to TRBD1. From germline, CDR1 is LNHDA and CDR2 SQIVND (reference sequence). Losses at the gene ends were 4 bases for V and 0 bases for J; bases not matched to a gene: 10. This CDR3 has 17 residues. The CDR3 DNA follows: TGTGCCAGTAGTACCCTAGACAGGGCCTCTAGCACAGATACGCAGTATTTT. Residues: CASSTLDRASSTDTQYF.

The rearrangement joins TRBV5-4 to TRBJ2-7; TRBD2 matches at 8 bases. The V gene's germline CDR1 is SGHNT and CDR2 YYREEE (reference sequence). The junction had 5 bases not matched to a gene; V was cut back by 1 base and J by 2 bases. This CDR3 has 15 amino acids. The CDR3 nucleotides read TGTGCCAGCAGCTTGATGACGGGAGGGACCTACGAGCAGTACTTC. Translation gives CASSLMTGGTYEQYF.

This rearrangement joins TRBV4-1 to TRBJ2-1; maybe TRBD1 (5 bases). The V end lost 8 bases, the J end lost 3 bases, and 17 bases lay between the germline ends. CDR1 and CDR2 from the germline V gene are MGHRA and YSYEKL. The CDR3 length is 15 residues. The CDR3 is CASAKGWLNYNEQFF. Written as DNA, the CDR3 is TGCGCCAGCGCCAAGGGGTGGCTCAACTACAATGAGCAGTTCTTC.

J is TRBJ2-3 and V is TRBV10-3; D is unclear. Germline loops: CDR1 ENHRY, CDR2 SYGVKD. Trimming cost V 0 bases and J 0 bases, with 7 bases left between them. The CDR3 has 15 residues. CDR3 sequence: CAISESYSSTDTQYF. CDR3 nucleotide sequence: TGTGCCATCAGTGAGTCGTATTCAAGCACAGATACGCAGTATTTT.

CDR3 DNA sequence: TGTGCCAGTAGTACCCTCGGGGCCTACGAGCAGTACTTC. Translation gives CASSTLGAYEQYF. This chain joins TRBV19 and TRBJ2-7, with D possibly matching TRBD2 (5 bases). The CDR3 consists of 13 residues. The germline V gene encodes CDR1 LNHDA and CDR2 SQIVND (reference sequence). V lost 4 bases and J 2 bases, leaving 9 bases between the germline ends. Together with reference TRBV19 and TRBJ2-7, the CDR3 gives the full variable domain: DGGITQSPKYLFRKEGQNVTLSCEQNLNHDAMYWYRQDPGQGLRLIYYSQIVNDFQKGDIAEGYSVSREKKESFPLTVTSAQKNPTAFYLCASSTLGAYEQYFGPGTRLTVT.

Comments on this clone: Other DNA sequences of this sample code for an identical CDR3. This chain links TRBV14 with TRBJ2-7, with unresolved D. Per the germline V gene, CDR1 is SGHDN and CDR2 is FVKESK. The CDR3 length is 11 residues. The germline V and J ends were trimmed by 3 bases and 3 bases, with 3 bases remaining between them. Here the CDR3 reads CASSQDYEQYF. In DNA form, the CDR3 reads TGTGCCAGCAGCCAGGACTACGAGCAGTACTTC.

The chain joins TRBV29-1 to TRBJ2-3; 10 nucleotides match TRBD2. After removal of 5 bases from V and 1 base from J, the junction contained 3 bases not matched to a gene. Germline CDR1 reads SQVTM; CDR2 reads ANQGSEA. The CDR3 has 14 amino acids. This chain's CDR3 is CSVQLAGRTDTQYF. The CDR3 DNA is TGCAGCGTTCAACTAGCGGGGCGCACAGATACGCAGTATTTT.

V and J are TRBV29-1 and TRBJ2-7; D gene uncertain. Looked up from germline, CDR1 is SQVTM and CDR2 is ANQGSEA. Trimming removed 1 base from V and 6 bases from J, with 10 bases in between. The CDR3 loop spans 12 amino acids. CDR3 nucleotide sequence: TGCAGCGTTGAAGGGGAAAAAAGCGAGCAGTACTTC. Translated: CSVEGEKSEQYF.

V usage is TRBV19 and J usage is TRBJ2-3; perhaps TRBD2 as D (6 bases). CDR1 is LNHDA, CDR2 SQIVND, per germline (reference sequence). V gave up 4 bases and J gave up 6 bases, with 23 bases separating them. This CDR3 has 17 residues. CDR3 nucleotides: TGTGCCAGTAGTAGTGATCCCCGGGACTCTGTACCGGATACGCAGTATTTT. Translating gives CASSSDPRDSVPDTQYF.

The chain is built from TRBV7-9 and TRBJ2-7, with 12 bases lining up with TRBD2. Unmatched junction bases numbered 7, after V lost 6 bases and J lost 4 bases. This CDR3 contains 15 residues. The germline V gene encodes CDR1 SEHNR and CDR2 FQNEAQ (reference sequence). DNA for the CDR3: TGTGCCAGCAGTTCATTCGGACTAGCGGGGTACGAGCAGTACTTC. It codes for CASSSFGLAGYEQYF.

This chain joins TRBV27 and TRBJ1-1; 12 bases map to TRBD1. CDR1 and CDR2 (germline): MNHEY, SMNVEV (reference sequence). The junction had 12 bases not matched to a gene; V was cut back by 4 bases and J by 3 bases. The length of the CDR3 is 18 residues. The DNA of the CDR3 is TGTGCCAGCAGTTCGGGACAGGGGGCGCTTTATTTGGACACTGAAGCTTTCTTT. Amino acid sequence: CASSSGQGALYLDTEAFF.

The CDR3 DNA reads as TGTGCCATCAGTGAGACGGGCACGCCCGCGACTCGTCGGTCTCCAGGCTACACCTTC. As protein: CAISETGTPATRRSPGYTF. The chain employs TRBV10-3 and TRBJ1-2, with D hard to call. V lost 2 bases and J 8 bases, leaving 30 bases between the germline ends. Germline V lookup: CDR1 ENHRY, CDR2 SYGVKD. This CDR3 region has 19 residues.

V is TRBV7-9 and J is TRBJ2-5; no clear D gene. Germline V gene lookup returns CDR1 SEHNR and CDR2 FQNEAQ (reference sequence). Deletions cut 1 base from V and 2 bases from J, with 11 bases between. The length of the CDR3 is 15 residues. The CDR3 reads CASSLVSGSQETQYF. The CDR3 DNA is TGTGCCAGCAGCTTAGTAAGTGGGTCGCAAGAGACCCAGTACTTC.

J is TRBJ1-4 and V is TRBV4-1; the D gene is possibly TRBD1 (5 bases). Per germline, CDR1 MGHRA and CDR2 YSYEKL. The CDR3 covers 13 residues. The V gene lost 6 bases and the J gene lost 8 bases, with 13 bases spanning the gap. CDR3 loop: CASRVRDGEKLFF. In DNA form, the CDR3 reads TGCGCCAGCAGAGTCCGGGACGGCGAAAAACTGTTTTTT.